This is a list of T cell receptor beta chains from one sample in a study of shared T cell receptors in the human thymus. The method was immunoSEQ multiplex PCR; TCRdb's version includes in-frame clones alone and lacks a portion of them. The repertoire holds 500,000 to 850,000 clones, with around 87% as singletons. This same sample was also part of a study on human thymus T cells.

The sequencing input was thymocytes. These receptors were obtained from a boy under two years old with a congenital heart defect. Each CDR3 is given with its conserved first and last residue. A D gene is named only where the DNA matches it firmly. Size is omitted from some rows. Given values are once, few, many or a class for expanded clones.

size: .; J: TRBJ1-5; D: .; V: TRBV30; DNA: TGTGCCTGGAAAAGGGACTCAAGGAAGGATCAGCCCCAGCATTTT; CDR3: CAWKRDSRKDQPQHF
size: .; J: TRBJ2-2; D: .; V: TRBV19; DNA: TGTGCCAGTAGGCCCACAGGGAGGGGGTACACCGGGGAGCTGTTTTTT; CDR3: CASRPTGRGYTGELFF
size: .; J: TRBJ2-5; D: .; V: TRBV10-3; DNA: TGTGCCATCAGTGTCAGTCAAGAGACCCAGTACTTC; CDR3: CAISVSQETQYF
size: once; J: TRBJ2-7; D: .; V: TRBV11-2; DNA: TGTGCCAGCAGCTTAAGGGACAACCCCTACGAGCAGTACTTC; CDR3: CASSLRDNPYEQYF
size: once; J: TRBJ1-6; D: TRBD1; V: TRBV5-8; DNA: TGTGCCAGCAGCTTTTTCGACCGGGACAGGGGGGATTCACCCCTCCACTTT; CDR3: CASSFFDRDRGDSPLHF
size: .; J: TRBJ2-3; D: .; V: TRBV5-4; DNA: TGTGCCAGCAGCCCGACTGGCGGGGAAACTTTCACAGATACGCAGTATTTT; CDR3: CASSPTGGETFTDTQYF
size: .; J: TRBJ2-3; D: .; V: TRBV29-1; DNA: TGCAGCGGTGGGGAGGACCCGGGGGATACGCAGTATTTT; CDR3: CSGGEDPGDTQYF
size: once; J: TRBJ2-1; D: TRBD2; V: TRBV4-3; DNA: TGCGCCAGCAGCCAAGATTGTCGGCTAGCGGGTATTAATGAGCAGTTCTTC; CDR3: CASSQDCRLAGINEQFF
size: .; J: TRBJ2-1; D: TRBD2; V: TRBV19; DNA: TGTGCCAGTAGTATAGGAGCGGGAGCTTCCTACAATGAGCAGTTCTTC; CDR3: CASSIGAGASYNEQFF
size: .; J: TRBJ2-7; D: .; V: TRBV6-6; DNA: TGTGCCAGCAGTTCCATGGGGCCCAGGGCCTACGAGCAGTACTTC; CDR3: CASSSMGPRAYEQYF
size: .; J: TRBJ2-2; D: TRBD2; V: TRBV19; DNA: TGTGCCAGTAGCCCGGTTTTGAGTGCTAGCGGGAGTATCGGGGAGCTGTTTTTT; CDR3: CASSPVLSASGSIGELFF